The 23 T cell receptor beta chains below all came from one sample that was sequenced in a study of cytomegalovirus exposure and HLA in healthy donors. The PCR was carried out with 60 Vbeta primers and 13 Jbeta primers. TCRdb's copy holds only in-frame clones and misses some; the assay was immunoSEQ multiplex PCR. The table lists 140,000 to 150,000 clones, 80% of them singletons. Sequencing was done on a sample of PBMCs. The receptors were gathered from a middle-aged man in good health and CMV-seronegative.

The CDR3 sequence: CAWSVRSSGANVLTF. The CDR3, as DNA: TGTGCCTGGAGTGTACGGAGCTCTGGGGCCAACGTCCTGACTTTC. The rearrangement joins TRBV30 to TRBJ2-6; D is unclear. The germline gives CDR1 GTSNPN, CDR2 SVGIG (reference sequence). The CDR3 length is 15 residues. The V end lost 0 bases, the J end lost 0 bases, and 6 bases lay between the germline ends. Supplemented by reference TRBV30 and TRBJ2-6, the full variable domain reads SQTIHQWPATLVQPVGSPLSLECTVEGTSNPNLYWYRQAAGRGLQLLFYSVGIGQISSEVPQNLSASRPQDRQFILSSKKLLLSDSGFYLCAWSVRSSGANVLTFGAGSRLTVL.

This sequence joins TRBV5-1 and TRBJ1-1; TRBD1 might be the D (6 bases). Germline V CDR1 and CDR2: SGHRS, YFSETQ. The V gene lost 4 bases and the J gene lost 0 bases, with 10 bases spanning the gap. This CDR3 region has 14 residues. The CDR3 nucleotides read TGCGCCAGCAGCGTGGACAGTCTGAACACTGAAGCTTTCTTT. It translates to CASSVDSLNTEAFF.

V gene TRBV4-1 combines with J gene TRBJ1-1; TRBD1 agrees at 9 bases. CDR1 and CDR2 from the germline V gene are MGHRA and YSYEKL. The CDR3 has 16 residues. Trimming at V came to 0 bases and at J to 5 bases, leaving 7 bases not matched to a gene. This chain's CDR3 is CASSQDLDRGFTEAFF. The CDR3 DNA reads TGCGCCAGCAGCCAAGATTTAGACAGGGGGTTTACTGAAGCTTTCTTT.

The rearrangement uses TRBV2 and TRBJ2-6; 9 nucleotides match TRBD1. This CDR3 has 18 amino acids. Per the germline V gene, CDR1 is SNHLY and CDR2 is FYNNEI. V shed 3 bases, J shed 2 bases, and the junction held 8 bases outside the gene matches. CDR3 in amino acids: CASSERQGDVTGANVLTF. Here the CDR3 DNA reads TGTGCCAGCAGTGAGAGACAGGGGGATGTCACTGGGGCCAACGTCCTGACTTTC.

V is TRBV7-9 and J is TRBJ1-5; the D gene is possibly TRBD1 (6 bases). Germline-derived CDR1 and CDR2 are SEHNR and FQNEAQ (reference sequence). The CDR3 runs to 15 residues. Between the trimmed V and J ends, which lost 7 bases and 1 base, there was a span of 14 bases. CDR3 sequence reads: CASTTEGDSNQPQHF. The CDR3 coding sequence is TGTGCCAGCACCACCGAGGGGGACAGCAATCAGCCCCAGCATTTT. The complete variable domain, with remaining parts taken from reference TRBV7-9 and TRBJ1-5, reads DTGVSQNPRHKITKRGQNVTFRCDPISEHNRLYWYRQTLGQGPEFLTYFQNEAQLEKSRLLSDRFSAERPKGSFSTLEIQRTEQGDSAMYLCASTTEGDSNQPQHFGDGTRLSIL.

CDR3 residues: CASSDRAGNTIYF. In DNA, the CDR3 is TGTGCCAGCTCAGACAGGGCTGGAAACACCATATATTTT. The chain carries TRBV18 and TRBJ1-3, with 7 positions matching TRBD1. The CDR3 spans 13 residues. J lost 2 bases, V lost 5 bases, and 0 bases had no gene match. The V gene's germline CDR1 is KGHSH and CDR2 LQKENI.

The J gene is TRBJ2-2, the V gene TRBV4-3; 7 bases are a match to TRBD2. The ends lost 2 bases at V and 7 bases at J; junction bases unmatched: 7. This CDR3 contains 15 residues. Germline-derived CDR1 and CDR2 are LGHNA and YSLEER. Here the CDR3 reads CASSQSSGQGGELFF. The CDR3, as DNA: TGCGCCAGCAGCCAATCTAGCGGACAAGGCGGGGAGCTGTTTTTT.

The chain carries TRBV7-2 and TRBJ1-1; 9 nucleotides line up with TRBD1. V was clipped by 3 bases and J by 6 bases; unmatched bases: 8. The CDR3 spans 15 residues. Germline loops: CDR1 SGHTA, CDR2 FQGNSA. CDR3 DNA: TGTGCCAGCAGCTTGGCAATACAGGGGGCAGCTGAAGCTTTCTTT. Its translation is CASSLAIQGAAEAFF. The full variable domain, its missing parts supplied by reference TRBV7-2 and TRBJ1-1, is GAGVSQSPSNKVTEKGKDVELRCDPISGHTALYWYRQSLGQGLEFLIYFQGNSAPDKSGLPSDRFSAERTGGSVSTLTIQRTQQEDSAVYLCASSLAIQGAAEAFFGQGTRLTVV.

The CDR3 spells CASSYTPAGEYEQYF. For the CDR3, the DNA is TGTGCCAGCAGTTATACCCCCGCGGGGGAGTACGAGCAGTACTTC. This chain joins TRBV6-5 and TRBJ2-7; 7 bases match TRBD2. V shed 3 bases, J shed 4 bases, and the junction held 9 bases outside the gene matches. The germline V gene has CDR1 MNHEY and CDR2 SVGAGI. The CDR3 runs to 15 residues.

This clone was seen only a few times. The chain is built from TRBV29-1 and TRBJ1-1; D remains ambiguous. The CDR3 is made up of 12 amino acids. V was shortened by 2 bases and J by 4 bases, with 8 bases between the two germline ends. Looked up from germline, CDR1 is SQVTM and CDR2 is ANQGSEA. CDR3 sequence (DNA): TGCAGCGTTGAATTGCGGGCCACTGAAGCTTTCTTT. This gives the protein CSVELRATEAFF.

The V gene is TRBV5-4, the J gene TRBJ2-7, with 7 bases aligning to TRBD1. The CDR3 contains 14 residues. V gave up 4 bases and J gave up 4 bases; unmatched junction bases: 8. CDR1 is SGHNT, CDR2 YYREEE, per germline (reference sequence). In nucleotides, the CDR3 is TGTGCCAGCAGCGACGGGACAGTGAATTACGAGCAGTACTTC. Protein: CASSDGTVNYEQYF.

This clone has just one count. The CDR3 loop is CASSEARRSGETQYF. CDR3 sequence (DNA): TGTGCCAGCAGTGAAGCGCGTAGGTCGGGGGAGACCCAGTACTTC. This chain joins TRBV6-1 and TRBJ2-5, with D perhaps matching TRBD2 (5 bases). Germline-derived CDR1 and CDR2 are MNHNS and SASEGT. The CDR3 contains 15 residues. Trimming cost V 0 bases and J 5 bases, with 13 bases left between them.

The table lists this clone with a count of one. The J gene is TRBJ2-5, the V gene TRBV10-2, with a tentative D call TRBD1 (6 bases). CDR1 is WSHSY, CDR2 SAAADI, per germline. Trimming shortened V by 4 bases and J by 1 base, and 10 bases separated the two germline ends. The CDR3 length is 14 residues. DNA of the CDR3: TGCGCCAGCAGTGTAGGGGGATTCCAAGAGACCCAGTACTTC. It specifies CASSVGGFQETQYF.

The chain links TRBV4-3 to TRBJ1-2; TRBD1 agrees at 8 bases. Germline CDR1 LGHNA, CDR2 YSLEER. Losses at the gene ends were 3 bases for V and 4 bases for J; bases not matched to a gene: 4. The length of the CDR3 is 14 residues. CDR3 sequence reads: CASSQIGQGYGYTF. In DNA, the CDR3 is TGCGCCAGCAGCCAGATAGGACAGGGCTATGGCTACACCTTC.

The V and J genes are TRBV10-2 and TRBJ2-7; 14 bases align to TRBD2. This CDR3 contains 16 residues. Trimming took 4 bases from V and 4 from J; bases not matched to a gene: 6. CDR1 WSHSY and CDR2 SAAADI come from the germline V gene. In DNA form, the CDR3 reads TGCGCCAGCAGTGGACTGACTAGCGGGGGGGGATACGAGCAGTACTTC. This gives the protein CASSGLTSGGGYEQYF.

The chain combines TRBV4-1 with TRBJ2-5, with 10 positions matching TRBD1. J was trimmed by 7 bases and V by 4 bases; bases with no gene match: 12. The CDR3 totals 16 residues. Germline-derived CDR1 and CDR2 are MGHRA and YSYEKL. CDR3 sequence reads: CASSPSQTGGRGTQYF. DNA of the CDR3: TGCGCCAGCAGCCCGTCCCAGACAGGGGGCAGGGGGACCCAGTACTTC.

The CDR3 DNA reads as TGTGCCACCCTTTTCAACACTGAAGCTTTCTTT. Encoded protein: CATLFNTEAFF. The gene calls are TRBV28 and TRBJ1-1, with unresolved D. Trimming removed 10 bases at V and 2 bases at J, with 8 bases between. The V gene's germline CDR1 is MDHEN and CDR2 SYDVKM. The CDR3 is 11 residues long.

The chain joins TRBV5-8 to TRBJ1-6; D unclear. The CDR3 is 15 residues long. Trimming shortened V by 6 bases and J by 1 base, and 11 bases separated the two germline ends. Germline V gene sequence: CDR1 SGHTS, CDR2 YDEGEE. CDR3 residues: CASNRRGSYNSPLHF. The CDR3 nucleotides are TGTGCCAGCAACAGACGCGGGTCCTATAATTCACCCCTCCACTTT.

The chain couples TRBV6-1 to TRBJ2-7; D not certain. The V gene's germline CDR1 is MNHNS and CDR2 SASEGT. This CDR3 contains 13 residues. Trimming removed 5 bases from V and 3 bases from J, with 11 bases in between. CDR3 coding DNA: TGTGCCAGCAGTTTAGACATGATCTACGAGCAGTACTTC. It yields the protein CASSLDMIYEQYF.

The V gene is TRBV4-2, the J gene TRBJ2-1; 7 bases match TRBD2. The ends lost 1 base at V and 5 bases at J; junction bases unmatched: 8. This CDR3 has 16 amino acids. The germline V gene has CDR1 LGHNA and CDR2 YNFKEQ. For the CDR3, the DNA is TGTGCCAGCAGCCAAGGTGGGGGGGAGCGTAACAATGAGCAGTTCTTC. Protein sequence: CASSQGGGERNNEQFF.

The chain recombines TRBV2 with TRBJ1-2, with D possibly being TRBD1 (5 bases). The CDR3 contains 13 residues. Trimming shortened V by 3 bases and J by 4 bases, and 9 bases separated the two germline ends. CDR1 is SNHLY, CDR2 FYNNEI, per germline. The DNA of the CDR3 is TGTGCCAGCAGTGACAGGGAACCCTATGGCTACACCTTC. Translation: CASSDREPYGYTF.

The chain uses TRBV21-1 and TRBJ2-1; whether TRBD2, the table's D call, matches the DNA was not checked. TRBV21-1 is marked as a pseudogene. The CDR3 runs to 20 residues. The CDR3 DNA sequence: TGTGCCAGCAGCAAAGGGGAACGGACTAGAAGGCCGGGCTCCTACAATGAGCAGTTCTTC. Translation: CASSKGERTRRPGSYNEQFF.

The gene calls are TRBV10-1 and TRBJ2-3; possible D gene TRBD2, 5 bases. Trimming took 8 bases from V and 2 from J, leaving 11 bases between them. The CDR3 has 13 residues. The V gene's germline CDR1 is WNHNN and CDR2 SYGVQD (reference sequence). Written as DNA, the CDR3 is TGCGCCAGCCAGCCTAGCTTCACAGATACGCAGTATTTT. Translation: CASQPSFTDTQYF.